Listed here are 3 T cell receptor beta chains from one sample, sequenced in a study of OX40 agonist ivuxolimab in advanced cancers. TCRdb keeps only in-frame clones here, not all; method: immunoSEQ multiplex PCR. In the table there are around 80,000 clones, 94% of which are singletons. The specimen comprised CD4+ or CD8+ T cells sorted from blood, sampled in a trial of the OX40 agonist ivuxolimab. The source of these receptors is an adult with an advanced solid tumor such as melanoma, head and neck, liver or kidney cancer.

V gene TRBV7-9 combines with J gene TRBJ2-2; 9 positions match TRBD1. V lost 5 bases, J lost 5 bases, and 9 bases stayed unmatched. Germline V CDR1 and CDR2: SEHNR, FQNEAQ (reference sequence). The CDR3 consists of 16 residues. CDR3 in amino acids: CASSETDRGRTGELFF. The CDR3 bases are TGTGCCAGCAGCGAGACGGACAGGGGCCGGACCGGGGAGCTGTTTTTT.

The gene calls are TRBV6-4 and TRBJ2-2; D unclear. This CDR3 comprises 11 residues. Germline CDR1 reads MRHNA; CDR2 reads SNTAGT. Trimming took 2 bases from V and 8 from J, leaving 3 bases between them. DNA of the CDR3: TGTGCCAGCAGTGACGGAGGGGAGCTGTTTTTT. It translates to CASSDGGELFF.

This chain connects TRBV6-5 to TRBJ2-2; no clear D. The CDR3 is 15 amino acids. The germline V gene has CDR1 MNHEY and CDR2 SVGAGI. Trimming cost V 6 bases and J 2 bases, with 13 bases left between them. The CDR3 sequence: CASSPALSNTGELFF. The CDR3 DNA reads TGTGCCAGCAGCCCTGCCTTGTCAAACACCGGGGAGCTGTTTTTT.